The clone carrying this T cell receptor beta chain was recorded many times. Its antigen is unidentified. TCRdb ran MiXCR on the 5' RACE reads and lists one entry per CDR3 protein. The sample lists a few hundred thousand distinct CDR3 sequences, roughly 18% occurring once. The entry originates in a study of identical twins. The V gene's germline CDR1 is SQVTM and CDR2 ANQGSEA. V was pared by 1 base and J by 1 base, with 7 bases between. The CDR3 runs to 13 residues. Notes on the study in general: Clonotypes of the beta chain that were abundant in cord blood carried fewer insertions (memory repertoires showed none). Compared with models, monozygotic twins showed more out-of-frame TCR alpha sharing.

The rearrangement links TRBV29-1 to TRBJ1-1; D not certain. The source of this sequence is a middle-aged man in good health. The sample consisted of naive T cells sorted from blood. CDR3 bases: TGCAGCGTTGAAGTCAGCAAGAACACTGAAGCTTTCTTT. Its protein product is CSVEVSKNTEAFF. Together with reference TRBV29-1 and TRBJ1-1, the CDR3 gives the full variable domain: SAVISQKPSRDICQRGTSLTIQCQVDSQVTMMFWYRQQPGQSLTLIATANQGSEATYESGFVIDKFPISRPNLTFSTLTVSNMSPEDSSIYLCSVEVSKNTEAFFGQGTRLTVV.